This T cell receptor (beta chain) emerged from a study of blood T cell repertoires in COVID-19. Study summary: Collection of acute and convalescent COVID-19 samples took place in the United States, Italy and Spain.

Method: immunoSEQ multiplex PCR; TCRdb's copy keeps in-frame clones and lacks some. The table shows approximately 93,000 clones, with roughly 78% occurring only once. This clone has just a few counts. Specimen: peripheral blood. This TCR was recovered from a woman of 80 years or more with acute or convalescent COVID-19.

The CDR3 protein is CASSERRPAPYEQYF. The CDR3, as DNA: TGTGCCAGCAGTGAAAGGCGGCCAGCCCCCTACGAGCAGTACTTC. The chain links TRBV2 to TRBJ2-7; D unresolved. V lost 2 bases and J lost 2, with 13 bases in between. This CDR3 is 15 amino acids long. The V gene's germline CDR1 is SNHLY and CDR2 FYNNEI.